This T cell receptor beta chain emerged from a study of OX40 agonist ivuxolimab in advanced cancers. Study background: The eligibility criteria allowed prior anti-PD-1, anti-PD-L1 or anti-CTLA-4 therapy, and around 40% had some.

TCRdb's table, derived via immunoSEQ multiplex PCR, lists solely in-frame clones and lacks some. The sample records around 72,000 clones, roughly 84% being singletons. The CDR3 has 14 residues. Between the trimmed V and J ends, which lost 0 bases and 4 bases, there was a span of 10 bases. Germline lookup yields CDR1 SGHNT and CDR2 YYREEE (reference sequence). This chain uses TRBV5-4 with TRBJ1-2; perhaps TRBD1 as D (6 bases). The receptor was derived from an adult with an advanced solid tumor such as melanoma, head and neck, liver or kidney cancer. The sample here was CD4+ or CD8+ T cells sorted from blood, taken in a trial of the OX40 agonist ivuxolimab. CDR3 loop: CASSLGQELYGYTF. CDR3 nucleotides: TGTGCCAGCAGCTTGGGACAGGAGCTCTATGGCTACACCTTC. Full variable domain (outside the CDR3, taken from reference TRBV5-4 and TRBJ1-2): ETGVTQSPTHLIKTRGQQVTLRCSSQSGHNTVSWYQQALGQGPQFIFQYYREEENGRGNFPPRFSGLQFPNYSSELNVNALELDDSALYLCASSLGQELYGYTFGSGTRLTVV.